Listed below are T cell receptor beta chains from one sample, sequenced in a study of T-cell memory formation after mild COVID-19. Via MiXCR, TCRdb re-called the 5' RACE reads, giving one row per CDR3 protein. Among around 340,000 distinct CDR3 sequences listed, 14% were seen once. Sequences were obtained from PBMCs or a T cell subset sorted from them (not recorded which). Source of these receptors: a man aged 18 to 35 who had mild COVID-19 (a few samples of this study predate the infection). Cell type and time point are not known. Both conserved end residues are part of each CDR3. Each record gives: J gene, V gene, D gene, CDR3 protein. The D gene is left open where the match is weak.

TRBJ1-1	TRBV7-2	.	CASSFSWGQNTEAFF
TRBJ2-7	TRBV2	.	CASSEAHGSYEQYF
TRBJ2-4	TRBV5-1	TRBD1	CASSLAPGTGKNIQYF
TRBJ2-6	TRBV27	.	CASRTGLLGANVLTF
TRBJ2-7	TRBV5-1	TRBD1	CASSLNLQGAFDEQYF
TRBJ2-1	TRBV5-1	TRBD2	CASSLAVGTSALNEQFF
TRBJ1-1	TRBV14	TRBD1	CAIEQGTMNTEAFF
TRBJ1-2	TRBV14	TRBD1	CASSQVEVQDRYLYGYTF
TRBJ2-2	TRBV2	.	CASSESRNTGELFF
TRBJ2-7	TRBV10-2	TRBD2	CASSVRGSGIRSYEQYF
TRBJ1-6	TRBV7-2	TRBD1	CAIGQGNSHLHF
TRBJ1-2	TRBV10-3	.	CAISARTSSLDTF
TRBJ1-2	TRBV11-2	.	CASSPLGRGKRGYTF
TRBJ2-5	TRBV20-1	.	CSAQGLGQETQYF